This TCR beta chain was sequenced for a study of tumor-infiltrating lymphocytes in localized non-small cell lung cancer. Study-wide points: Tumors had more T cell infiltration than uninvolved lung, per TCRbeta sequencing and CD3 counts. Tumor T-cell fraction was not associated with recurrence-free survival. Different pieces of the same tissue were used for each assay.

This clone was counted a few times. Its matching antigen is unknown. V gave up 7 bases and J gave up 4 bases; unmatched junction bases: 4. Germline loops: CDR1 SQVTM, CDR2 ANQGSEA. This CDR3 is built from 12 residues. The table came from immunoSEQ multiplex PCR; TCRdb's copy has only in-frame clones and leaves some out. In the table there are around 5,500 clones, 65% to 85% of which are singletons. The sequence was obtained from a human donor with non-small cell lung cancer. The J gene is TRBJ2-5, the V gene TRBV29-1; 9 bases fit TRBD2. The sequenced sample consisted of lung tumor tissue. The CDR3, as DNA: TGCAGCGCAATAGCGGGAGCAGAGACCCAGTACTTC. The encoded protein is CSAIAGAETQYF.